The next 19 T cell receptor beta chains were all read from a single sample in a study of cytomegalovirus exposure and HLA in healthy donors. The PCR contained 60 Vbeta and 13 Jbeta primers. Measured with immunoSEQ multiplex PCR; TCRdb has only the in-frame clones, and not every one. The sample gives about 160,000 clones, about 75% of which show up once; around 2.5% is in the top ten. Sequencing used PBMCs. These receptors all come from a female donor in good health and CMV-seronegative.

A word on this clone: Lacking the conserved final phenylalanine or tryptophan, this CDR3 likely reflects a read error. The chain combines TRBV5-1 with TRBJ1-6; the D is unclear. CDR1 and CDR2 (germline): SGHRS, YFSETQ. Trimming left V 1 base short and J 6 bases short, with 17 bases between. The CDR3 runs 17 residues. This chain's CDR3 is CASSLREAAAINSPLHL. The CDR3, as DNA: TGCGCCAGCAGCTTGAGGGAGGCGGCAGCAATTAATTCACCCCTCCACCTT.

The CDR3 region is CASTTGGTASGYTF. CDR3 coding DNA: TGTGCCAGCACCACCGGGGGGACCGCTAGTGGCTACACCTTC. The chain is built from TRBV6-1 and TRBJ1-2; TRBD1 might be the D (5 bases). Germline values: CDR1 MNHNS, CDR2 SASEGT. The CDR3 loop spans 14 amino acids. V was cut by 7 bases and J by 7 bases, with 19 bases left in between.

This clone showed up just once. This chain connects TRBV29-1 to TRBJ2-1; TRBD2 matches 7 bases. The CDR3 sequence is 15 residues long. Trimming cost V 4 bases and J 7 bases; bases outside gene matches: 13. Germline CDR1 reads SQVTM; CDR2 reads ANQGSEA. CDR3 protein: CSVGPRAGARNEQFF. CDR3 nucleotide sequence: TGCAGCGTTGGCCCAAGGGCGGGAGCAAGAAATGAGCAGTTCTTC.

V is TRBV6-6 and J is TRBJ1-5; tentative D call: TRBD1 (6 bases). The V gene lost 4 bases and the J gene lost 1 base, with 11 bases spanning the gap. Germline V gene lookup returns CDR1 MNHNY and CDR2 SVGAGI (reference sequence). The CDR3 loop spans 15 amino acids. The CDR3, as DNA: TGTGCCAGCAGTTCCCAAGACAGGAGCAATCAGCCCCAGCATTTT. Translation: CASSSQDRSNQPQHF.

This clone has a handful of counts. This chain connects TRBV9 to TRBJ2-2; 13 bases line up with TRBD2. The germline V gene has CDR1 SGDLS and CDR2 YYNGEE. The CDR3 length is 18 residues. Unmatched junction bases numbered 7, after V lost 4 bases and J lost 1 base. The CDR3 protein is CASSQGTSGRVNTGELFF. The CDR3 DNA reads TGTGCCAGCAGCCAAGGTACTAGCGGGAGGGTGAACACCGGGGAGCTGTTTTTT.

This clone has a single count. Sequence at one end of the junction differs from germline and may be a read error. The chain recombines TRBV7-9 with TRBJ2-2, with TRBD2 as a possible D gene (6 bases). Per the germline V gene, CDR1 is SEHNR and CDR2 is FQNEAQ (reference sequence). The CDR3 runs 11 residues. The CDR3 nucleotides are TGTGCCAGCAGCTTAGCCGGGGGGCTGTTTTTT. It yields the protein CASSLAGGLFF.

This chain connects TRBV28 to TRBJ2-7, with 7 bases identical to TRBD2. The V gene end was trimmed by 3 bases and the J gene end by 7 bases; junction bases not matched to a gene: 12. CDR1 and CDR2 (germline): MDHEN, SYDVKM. The CDR3 length is 15 residues. CDR3 in DNA: TGTGCCAGCAGTTTCCTGGTACGGGGGGTCGGGGAGCAGTACTTC. It translates to CASSFLVRGVGEQYF.

This sequence joins TRBV15 and TRBJ2-5; TRBD1 matches 9 bases. V was clipped by 0 bases and J by 5 bases; unmatched bases: 10. Germline V CDR1 and CDR2: LNHNV, YYDKDF (reference sequence). This CDR3 comprises 17 residues. CDR3 DNA: TGTGCCACCAGCAGAGATGGTTTACAGGGGGCCTGGGAGACCCAGTACTTC. This gives the protein CATSRDGLQGAWETQYF.

The J gene is TRBJ2-1, the V gene TRBV4-2, with 7 bases aligning to TRBD2. The CDR3 has 16 amino acids. Unmatched junction bases numbered 6, after V lost 4 bases and J lost 0 bases. CDR1 LGHNA and CDR2 YNFKEQ come from the germline V gene. The CDR3 DNA reads TGTGCCAGCAGCCCCCGGGAGGATATCTCCTACAATGAGCAGTTCTTC. Residues: CASSPREDISYNEQFF.

This clone occurred a few times. V usage is TRBV5-8 and J usage is TRBJ2-5, with D perhaps TRBD2 (5 bases). Trimming took 2 bases from V and 5 from J, leaving 16 bases between them. This CDR3 has 15 residues. The germline V gene encodes CDR1 SGHTS and CDR2 YDEGEE. The CDR3 DNA is TGTGCCAGCAGCTTAGGCTCGGGGTCCGCGGAGACCCAGTACTTC. Its protein product is CASSLGSGSAETQYF.

This clone has only one observation. The chain employs TRBV5-4 and TRBJ2-5; 7 bases are shared with TRBD2. The DNA matches TRBJ2-7 better at its end, which makes the J call doubtful. The CDR3 contains 14 residues. Germline V gene lookup returns CDR1 SGHNT and CDR2 YYREEE (reference sequence). CDR3 in amino acids: CASSLAGSSYEQYF. CDR3 in DNA: TGTGCCAGCAGCTTAGCGGGGAGCTCCTACGAGCAGTACTTC.

The V and J genes are TRBV7-2 and TRBJ2-2; a possible D gene is TRBD2 (5 bases). The germline V gene encodes CDR1 SGHTA and CDR2 FQGNSA. Trimming took 1 base from V and 0 from J, leaving 6 bases between them. This CDR3 comprises 15 residues. The CDR3 loop is CASSLVAPNTGELFF. The CDR3 coding sequence is TGTGCCAGCAGCTTAGTAGCGCCGAACACCGGGGAGCTGTTTTTT. Together with reference TRBV7-2 and TRBJ2-2, the CDR3 gives the full variable domain: GAGVSQSPSNKVTEKGKDVELRCDPISGHTALYWYRQSLGQGLEFLIYFQGNSAPDKSGLPSDRFSAERTGGSVSTLTIQRTQQEDSAVYLCASSLVAPNTGELFFGEGSRLTVL.

The chain uses TRBV19 and TRBJ1-2; 8 bases align to TRBD1. The CDR3 runs 12 residues. Per the germline V gene, CDR1 is LNHDA and CDR2 is SQIVND (reference sequence). V lost 7 bases to trimming and J lost 14 bases; unmatched junction nucleotides: 12. In nucleotides, the CDR3 is TGTGCCAGTACCCTTATCGGGACAGGCTTGACCTTC. Translating gives CASTLIGTGLTF.

The chain has TRBV6-5 and TRBJ2-1, with D perhaps matching TRBD2 (5 bases). The ends were cut back, 3 bases at V and 2 bases at J, with 8 bases in the middle. CDR1 and CDR2 from the germline V gene are MNHEY and SVGAGI. CDR3 length: 14 amino acids. The chain's CDR3 is CASSYRETYNEQFF. Here the CDR3 DNA reads TGTGCCAGCAGTTATAGGGAGACCTACAATGAGCAGTTCTTC.

The chain recombines TRBV19 with TRBJ2-3; 7 nucleotides align to TRBD1. J was trimmed by 5 bases and V by 7 bases; bases with no gene match: 21. Germline lookup yields CDR1 LNHDA and CDR2 SQIVND (reference sequence). The CDR3 contains 18 residues. CDR3 in amino acids: CASTPYARGLSGVDTQYF. CDR3 in DNA: TGTGCCAGTACCCCGTACGCGAGGGGGCTCAGTGGTGTAGATACGCAGTATTTT.

The chain has TRBV7-2 and TRBJ2-6; D may be TRBD2 (6 bases). This CDR3 is built from 17 residues. The V gene lost 5 bases and the J gene lost 2 bases, with 16 bases spanning the gap. Germline-derived CDR1 and CDR2 are SGHTA and FQGNSA. This CDR3 is CASSTRRTSPGANVLTF. CDR3 in DNA: TGTGCCAGCAGCACCCGCCGAACTAGCCCTGGGGCCAACGTCCTGACTTTC. The variable domain in full, with the rest retrieved from reference TRBV7-2 and TRBJ2-6, is GAGVSQSPSNKVTEKGKDVELRCDPISGHTALYWYRQSLGQGLEFLIYFQGNSAPDKSGLPSDRFSAERTGGSVSTLTIQRTQQEDSAVYLCASSTRRTSPGANVLTFGAGSRLTVL.

J is TRBJ2-6 and V is TRBV21-1; the D call TRBD2 from the table was never checked on the DNA. TRBV21-1 is given as a pseudogene. The CDR3 loop spans 14 amino acids. The CDR3 reads CASSKTSWANVLTF. CDR3 bases: TGTGCCAGCAGCAAAACTTCCTGGGCCAACGTCCTGACTTTC.

V gene TRBV5-4 combines with J gene TRBJ2-3, with D possibly being TRBD1 (5 bases). Trimming removed 3 bases from V and 10 bases from J, with 9 bases in between. This CDR3 contains 11 residues. Germline V gene lookup returns CDR1 SGHNT and CDR2 YYREEE (reference sequence). This CDR3 is CASSSPQAQYF. CDR3 DNA sequence: TGTGCCAGCAGCTCCCCACAGGCGCAGTATTTT.

This clone has just a few counts. The gene calls are TRBV28 and TRBJ1-2; 10 bases map to TRBD1. The germline gives CDR1 MDHEN, CDR2 SYDVKM. After removal of 10 bases from V and 4 bases from J, the junction contained 3 bases not matched to a gene. The CDR3 has 12 residues. CDR3 residues: CATGTGVYGYTF. DNA for the CDR3: TGTGCCACCGGGACAGGGGTCTATGGCTACACCTTC.